What follows are 17 T cell receptor beta chains derived from one specimen sequenced in a study of ipilimumab plus nivolumab after autologous stem cell transplantation. Using immunoSEQ multiplex PCR, the repertoire was profiled, and TCRdb retains in-frame clones only, with some absent. The data show around 45,000 clones, roughly 88% seen once. This specimen consisted of PBMCs, obtained in a trial of ipilimumab plus nivolumab as post-transplant consolidation. These receptors originate from a male donor with multiple myeloma.

The chain has TRBV5-4 and TRBJ2-3; 9 nucleotides line up with TRBD1. Germline lookup yields CDR1 SGHNT and CDR2 YYREEE (reference sequence). The CDR3 length is 15 residues. Germline trimming cut 4 bases from V and 2 bases from J; bases unmatched to any gene: 5. In nucleotides, the CDR3 is TGTGCCAGCAGCCCCCGGACAGGGGACACAGATACGCAGTATTTT. Its protein product is CASSPRTGDTDTQYF. Full variable domain (remainder filled in from reference TRBV5-4 and TRBJ2-3): ETGVTQSPTHLIKTRGQQVTLRCSSQSGHNTVSWYQQALGQGPQFIFQYYREEENGRGNFPPRFSGLQFPNYSSELNVNALELDDSALYLCASSPRTGDTDTQYFGPGTRLTVL.

The chain uses TRBV6-6 and TRBJ1-6, with 7 bases lining up with TRBD1. This CDR3 is built from 13 residues. The V gene's germline CDR1 is MNHNY and CDR2 SVGAGI (reference sequence). V gave up 5 bases and J gave up 8 bases; unmatched junction bases: 3. DNA of the CDR3: TGTGCCAGCAGTCAGGGACAGTATTCACCCCTCCACTTT. Translation: CASSQGQYSPLHF.

The J gene is TRBJ2-7, the V gene TRBV5-1; D is perhaps TRBD2 (6 bases). With 4 bases removed from V and 3 bases from J, the gap between germline ends came to 14 bases. Germline V gene sequence: CDR1 SGHRS, CDR2 YFSETQ. The CDR3 is made up of 14 amino acids. The CDR3 spells CASSTGTGLYEQYF. CDR3 sequence (DNA): TGCGCCAGCAGCACCGGGACTGGCCTCTACGAGCAGTACTTC.

This clone was counted a single time. The chain couples TRBV7-9 to TRBJ1-3, with D possibly matching TRBD1 (5 bases). Germline CDR1 reads SEHNR; CDR2 reads FQNEAQ (reference sequence). Deletions cut 4 bases from V and 2 bases from J, with 15 bases between. The CDR3 is 16 residues long. This CDR3 is CASSSGQGEAGNTIYF. CDR3 in DNA: TGTGCCAGCAGCTCGGGGCAGGGAGAAGCTGGAAACACCATATATTTT. Complete variable domain (other parts from reference TRBV7-9 and TRBJ1-3): DTGVSQNPRHKITKRGQNVTFRCDPISEHNRLYWYRQTLGQGPEFLTYFQNEAQLEKSRLLSDRFSAERPKGSFSTLEIQRTEQGDSAMYLCASSSGQGEAGNTIYFGEGSWLTVV.

The chain uses TRBV5-1 and TRBJ2-7; TRBD1 matches 8 bases. CDR3 size: 14 residues. Germline-derived CDR1 and CDR2 are SGHRS and YFSETQ. Losses at the gene ends were 4 bases for V and 2 bases for J; bases not matched to a gene: 5. The CDR3 region has the DNA TGCGCCAGCAGCACGGGACAGGCCGCCTACGAGCAGTACTTC. This codes for CASSTGQAAYEQYF.

The chain joins TRBV5-4 to TRBJ2-1; TRBD2 agrees at 8 bases. Per germline, CDR1 SGHNT and CDR2 YYREEE (reference sequence). The V segment lost 3 bases and the J segment 4 bases; nucleotides outside the gene matches: 3. The CDR3 covers 14 residues. The CDR3 protein is CASSSLAAYNEQFF. The CDR3 nucleotides are TGTGCCAGCAGCTCACTAGCGGCATACAATGAGCAGTTCTTC.

The J gene is TRBJ2-5, the V gene TRBV5-1; D is uncertain. Germline-derived CDR1 and CDR2 are SGHRS and YFSETQ. The ends were cut back, 4 bases at V and 5 bases at J, with 15 bases in the middle. The CDR3 has 14 amino acids. The DNA of the CDR3 is TGCGCCAGCAGCCCGGCATGGGTCGGCGAGACCCAGTACTTC. Encoded protein: CASSPAWVGETQYF.

This chain uses TRBV27 with TRBJ1-3; TRBD1 might be the D (5 bases). CDR3 size: 15 residues. Germline CDR1 and CDR2: MNHEY and SMNVEV (reference sequence). V was shortened by 6 bases and J by 2 bases, with 14 bases between the two germline ends. The DNA for the CDR3 is TGTGCCAGCAGACCGCAGGGAGGGGCTGGAAACACCATATATTTT. As protein: CASRPQGGAGNTIYF.

The chain combines TRBV7-2 with TRBJ2-2; tentatively, D is TRBD1 (7 bases). Germline V gene sequence: CDR1 SGHTA, CDR2 FQGNSA. The CDR3 covers 15 residues. V shed 5 bases and J shed 6 bases, with 16 bases lying between them. The CDR3 DNA follows: TGTGCCAGCAGCCCCGGGGGACAGTCATCCGGGGAGCTGTTTTTT. Protein product: CASSPGGQSSGELFF.

The genes are TRBV5-1 and TRBJ2-3, with D maybe TRBD2 (6 bases). V was cut by 0 bases and J by 3 bases, with 11 bases left in between. CDR3 length: 15 amino acids. Germline CDR1 and CDR2: SGHRS and YFSETQ. The CDR3 DNA follows: TGCGCCAGCAGCTTGGATGGCGGGGAAACAGATACGCAGTATTTT. It yields the protein CASSLDGGETDTQYF.

This clone was detected only once. The gene calls are TRBV7-9 and TRBJ2-7; D perhaps matches TRBD1 (5 bases). CDR3 size: 15 residues. V was cut by 5 bases and J by 0 bases, with 14 bases left in between. Germline V gene data show CDR1 as SEHNR and CDR2 as FQNEAQ (reference sequence). The CDR3 here is CASSIDSRSSYEQYF. CDR3 bases: TGTGCCAGCAGCATTGACAGCAGGAGCTCCTACGAGCAGTACTTC.

The rearrangement links TRBV2 to TRBJ1-5, with TRBD1 identical over 10 bases. From germline, CDR1 is SNHLY and CDR2 FYNNEI. V shed 4 bases and J 4 bases; nucleotides not matched to a gene: 4. This CDR3 spans 15 amino acids. CDR3 in DNA: TGTGCCAGCAGTGGACAGGGGGCAGGGAATCAGCCCCAGCATTTT. Translating gives CASSGQGAGNQPQHF.

The chain recombines TRBV6-1 with TRBJ1-2; a possible D gene is TRBD1 (6 bases). Trimming cost V 1 base and J 3 bases, with 12 bases left between them. The CDR3 sequence is 15 residues long. Looked up from germline, CDR1 is MNHNS and CDR2 is SASEGT. The CDR3 here is CASSEENRVYYGYTF. CDR3 DNA: TGTGCCAGCAGTGAAGAAAACAGGGTATACTATGGCTACACCTTC.

The rearrangement links TRBV14 to TRBJ2-3; D gene ambiguous. CDR3 length: 15 residues. Germline loops: CDR1 SGHDN, CDR2 FVKESK. V was pared by 0 bases and J by 4 bases, with 11 bases between. The CDR3 DNA sequence: TGTGCCAGCAGCCAAGAATTCGGGTTTGCAGATACGCAGTATTTT. Residues: CASSQEFGFADTQYF.

The chain uses TRBV27 and TRBJ1-2; weak D call: TRBD1 (5 bases). CDR1 is MNHEY and CDR2 is SMNVEV in the germline V gene (reference sequence). V dropped 5 bases and J dropped 2 bases, with 12 bases sitting between them. This CDR3 spans 14 amino acids. CDR3 sequence: CASSQGTGNYGYTF. The CDR3 DNA reads TGTGCCAGCAGTCAAGGGACGGGGAACTATGGCTACACCTTC.

The chain uses TRBV9 and TRBJ1-4, with D uncertain. Between the trimmed V and J ends, which lost 4 bases and 3 bases, there was a span of 16 bases. Germline lookup yields CDR1 SGDLS and CDR2 YYNGEE. The CDR3 is made up of 16 amino acids. The DNA for the CDR3 is TGTGCCAGCAGCTCCTACGGTACAGCCTCTAATGAAAAACTGTTTTTT. Amino acid sequence: CASSSYGTASNEKLFF.

The chain joins TRBV7-9 to TRBJ2-3; tentative D call: TRBD1 (5 bases). The CDR3 sequence is 15 residues long. V lost 5 bases and J lost 0, with 12 bases in between. Germline CDR1 SEHNR, CDR2 FQNEAQ (reference sequence). DNA of the CDR3: TGTGCCAGCAGCCCCCAGGGCTTTAGCACAGATACGCAGTATTTT. Translated: CASSPQGFSTDTQYF. The full variable domain, in which reference TRBV7-9 and TRBJ2-3 provide the parts outside the CDR3, is DTGVSQNPRHKITKRGQNVTFRCDPISEHNRLYWYRQTLGQGPEFLTYFQNEAQLEKSRLLSDRFSAERPKGSFSTLEIQRTEQGDSAMYLCASSPQGFSTDTQYFGPGTRLTVL.